This T cell receptor (beta chain) was captured in a study of metastatic and nonmetastatic thyroid tumors. The CDR3 covers 13 residues. The germline V gene encodes CDR1 KGHDR and CDR2 SFDVKD. V was pared by 5 bases and J by 6 bases, with 12 bases between. Thyroid surgery was performed in patients who had received no treatment beforehand. With MiXCR, TCRdb called clones anew from the PCR reads. The data hold 7,500 to 8,500 clones, with 23% observed a single time. This clone was counted at least ten times. A much larger clone differs from this one at a single base, so this may be a read error. Sequenced material: tumor tissue. The receptor comes from a female donor with papillary thyroid cancer or a benign thyroid nodule (not recorded which). Some clones in this sample may be carry-over from other donors' samples. The chain is built from TRBV24-1 and TRBJ1-1, with D possibly being TRBD1 (5 bases). CDR3 nucleotide sequence: TGTGCCACCAGTGCCGGATGGGACGCTGAAGCTTTCTTT. Translating gives CATSAGWDAEAFF.